The rows below give T cell receptor beta chains drawn from one sample of a study of T cell responses to AZD1222 COVID-19 vaccine. TCRdb's table, derived via immunoSEQ multiplex PCR, lists solely in-frame clones and lacks some. The repertoire holds about 270,000 clones, with 90% to 95% as singletons. Source: peripheral blood, taken 28 days after the second AZD1222 dose. Every receptor here comes from an adult who received the AZD1222 COVID-19 vaccine. The CDR3 runs from the conserved cysteine through the conserved F or W. Fields, in order: V gene, clone size, J gene, D gene, CDR3 protein, CDR3 DNA. A D gene is named only where the DNA matches it firmly. Rows give clone size only sometimes, using once, few, many, or a class for an expanded clone.

>TRBV5-6|-|TRBJ1-5|-
CASSFSTQPQHF
TGTGCCAGCAGCTTTAGTACCCAGCCCCAGCATTTT
>TRBV24-1|-|TRBJ2-7|TRBD2
CATSDGPGLARDEQYF
TGTGCCACCAGTGACGGCCCGGGACTAGCAAGGGATGAGCAGTACTTC
>TRBV7-9|-|TRBJ1-1|-
CASSPAGANTEAFF
TGTGCCAGCAGCCCCGCAGGGGCAAACACTGAAGCTTTCTTT
>TRBV5-4|-|TRBJ2-4|-
CASSLAGLAKNIQYF
TGTGCCAGCAGCTTGGCTGGGCTAGCCAAAAACATTCAGTACTTC
>TRBV27|-|TRBJ1-5|-
CASSLGRGYNQPQHF
TGTGCCAGCAGTTTAGGCAGGGGTTACAATCAGCCCCAGCATTTT
>TRBV29-1|once|TRBJ2-7|TRBD2
CSVRGTSGRGPSDEQYF
TGCAGCGTTCGGGGGACTAGCGGGAGAGGACCCTCGGACGAGCAGTACTTC
>TRBV6-1|few|TRBJ1-2|TRBD1
CASSDRGRDYGYTF
TGTGCCAGCAGTGACAGGGGGCGGGACTATGGCTACACCTTC
>TRBV11-3|few|TRBJ2-3|TRBD2
CASSSPREADTQYF
TGTGCCAGCAGCTCCCCCCGGGAGGCAGATACGCAGTATTTT
>TRBV29-1|-|TRBJ1-2|TRBD1
CSAPSGQANYGYTF
TGCAGCGCCCCTTCCGGACAGGCAAACTATGGCTACACCTTC
>TRBV18|-|TRBJ1-5|TRBD1
CASSQNQGVNQPQHF
TGTGCCAGCTCACAGAATCAGGGGGTCAATCAGCCCCAGCATTTT
>TRBV28|-|TRBJ2-7|-
CASSYRTVTYEQYF
TGTGCCAGCAGTTACAGGACAGTTACCTACGAGCAGTACTTC
>TRBV9|-|TRBJ2-1|TRBD1
CASSELRTGNEQFF
TGTGCCAGCAGCGAACTTCGGACAGGGAATGAGCAGTTCTTC
>TRBV6-6|-|TRBJ1-2|-
CASSYGEGLDGYTF
TGTGCCAGCAGTTACGGCGAAGGTTTGGATGGCTACACCTTC
>TRBV11-2|-|TRBJ1-6|-
CASSYIPHTNSPLHF
TGTGCCAGCAGCTACATCCCCCATACCAATTCACCCCTCCACTTT
>TRBV7-2|few|TRBJ2-1|-
CASTQRAAGNEQFF
TGTGCCAGCACCCAACGGGCAGCCGGGAATGAGCAGTTCTTC
>TRBV29-1|-|TRBJ2-5|-
CSVDPEGGETQYF
TGCAGCGTTGATCCGGAGGGAGGAGAGACCCAGTACTTC
>TRBV28|-|TRBJ2-7|-
CATAGTPLPEQYF
TGTGCCACCGCCGGGACTCCCCTGCCGGAGCAGTACTTC
>TRBV7-9|-|TRBJ1-2|-
CASSLDQYLRGYTF
TGTGCCAGCAGCTTAGACCAGTATCTAAGGGGCTACACCTTC
>TRBV12-3/TRBV12-4|-|TRBJ2-5|-
CASSLFGEETQYF
TGTGCCAGCAGTTTGTTCGGAGAAGAGACCCAGTACTTC
>TRBV11-2|once|TRBJ1-5|TRBD1
CASSPTGGDQPQHF
TGTGCCAGCAGCCCCACAGGGGGTGATCAGCCCCAGCATTTT